A selection of T cell receptor beta chains follows, all from one sample in a study of shared T cell receptors in the human thymus. Some clones are missing from TCRdb's copy, which holds only in-frame ones; the method was immunoSEQ multiplex PCR. This sample has hundreds of thousands of clones; about 90% occur once, and the top ten carry under 0.01%. This sample also appeared in a second study, on human thymus T cells.

The sequenced sample consisted of thymocytes. The source is a boy in the first two years of life with a congenital heart defect. The CDR3 runs from the conserved cysteine through the conserved F or W.

>TRBV15
CATSRDVGDGYTF
>TRBV7-9
CASSRRVGTEAFF
>TRBV28
CASTDTGTGFDQPQHF
>TRBV30
CAWSVRERGRPHEQYF
>TRBV7-6
CASSRRSSGGNTDTQYF
>TRBV19
CASSPPGRGDIQYF
>TRBV14
CASSQGGTGVEAFF
>TRBV2
CASQATGGSSYEQYF
>TRBV7-2
CASSFTSGSYEQYF
>TRBV30
CAWTSGIETQYF
>TRBV4-3
CASSHRYRKLAKNIQYF
>TRBV7-9
CASSLLMSEAFF
>TRBV4-3
CASSQLRQDQDTQYF
>TRBV27
CASSLRQGNEKLFF
>TRBV6-5
CASSSEDSSGNTIYF
>TRBV13
CASSKDRENTEAFF
>TRBV15
CATSRPRGAVADTQYF
>TRBV4-1
CASSQERAEKPREQFF
>TRBV28
CASSSRGTFGTQYF
>TRBV7-2
CASSTRTVPDTQYF
>TRBV5-5
CASSPVSTDTQYF
>TRBV7-8
CASSLASRDSDVSANTGELFF
>TRBV6-1
CASSEQGGGAGEQYF
>TRBV6-5
CASSGNRGYEQYF
>TRBV7-9
CASSSRTSGSMGSYEQYF
>TRBV6-5
CASSYTQIGNTIYF
>TRBV15
CATSRAPRSGELFF
>TRBV5-6
CASSLSGLAGGPDEQFF
>TRBV11-2
CASSLEGRTGRASYEQYF
>TRBV10-1
CASSEKDSRGGGNTEAFF
>TRBV30
CAWSRLQGAFNSPLHF
>TRBV27
CASSSMTSGRGCNEQFF
>TRBV30
CAWSFRWKSGANVLTF
>TRBV4-1
CASSQDLPEEDYNSPLHF
>TRBV18
CASSRLVDESYEQYF
>TRBV4-3
CASSGVVRGTNTGELFF
>TRBV27
CASRRLSSEKLFF
>TRBV27
CASSPSGRDHQPQHF
>TRBV27
CASTPDRGFSPLHF
>TRBV5-5
CASSFPQVGLGNEQFF
>TRBV7-4
CASNAESPCYNEQFF
>TRBV18
CASSPPQGTEETQYF
>TRBV7-2
CASSPSGGWGEQYF
>TRBV30
CAWSDNRENNEKLFF
>TRBV28
CASSSPGPRGSEKLFF
>TRBV19
CASSRQPYGSEAFF
>TRBV25-1
CATETATYGYTF
>TRBV27
CASSFSPIFGEQYF
>TRBV4-3
CASSQRTGFTEAFF
>TRBV6-5
CASSPGSVYNEQFF
>TRBV25-1
CASMDPLKQGTQPQHF
>TRBV7-6
CASTPWGLADKKRNEQFF
>TRBV6-6
CASNPDRVLAEAFF
>TRBV15
CATQQRGIQGQFYEQYF
>TRBV11-2
CASSLTGSSYEQYF